Presented here are 26 T cell receptor beta chains from one specimen sequenced in a study of shared clonotypes between healthy human individuals (dated by TCRdb to about 2020). The library was produced with the immunoSEQ multiplex PCR assay. In its TCRdb copy, this immuneACCESS table keeps in-frame sequences only and misses some clones. Where compared with another copy, unresolved V genes explain less than half of these, and the others have no known cause. This sample is represented by 2 million to 2.5 million clones; just over 90% of them were singletons. About 1.5% of the sample rests with the top ten. CD8 naive samples were CD45RO-negative cells positively selected for CCR7, giving a CD45RA+CCR7+ population that excluded TemRA cells. The sample was naive CD8+ T cells from PBMCs. The label giving this sample's cell subset or site can be read as: CD45RA+CCR7+. The source is a man aged 18 to 35 in good health. Some clones in this sample may be carry-over from other donors' samples.

This clone was picked up a small number of times. CDR3 loop: CAWSVLSQGTEAFF. The CDR3 bases are TGTGCCTGGAGTGTACTCTCGCAGGGTACTGAAGCTTTCTTT. This sequence joins TRBV30 and TRBJ1-1; TRBD1 is a possible D gene (5 bases). From germline, CDR1 is GTSNPN and CDR2 SVGIG (reference sequence). V gave up 0 bases and J gave up 5 bases, with 13 bases separating them. This CDR3 contains 14 residues.

About this clone: The sample carries other DNA sequences with the same CDR3. The J gene is TRBJ2-1, the V gene TRBV30, with D tentatively TRBD1 (5 bases). Per the germline V gene, CDR1 is GTSNPN and CDR2 is SVGIG (reference sequence). V was cut by 0 bases and J by 6 bases, with 6 bases left in between. This CDR3 region has 12 residues. CDR3 loop: CAWSVGVNEQFF. In DNA, the CDR3 is TGTGCCTGGAGTGTAGGGGTCAATGAGCAGTTCTTC.

This chain connects TRBV11-2 to TRBJ2-1; 7 positions agree with TRBD1. Germline CDR1 reads SGHAT; CDR2 reads FQNNGV. The CDR3 is 16 amino acids. The V segment lost 5 bases and the J segment 2 bases; nucleotides outside the gene matches: 9. The CDR3 DNA is TGTGCCAGCAGCGCGCAGGGGACAGTCACCTACAATGAGCAGTTCTTC. Protein product: CASSAQGTVTYNEQFF.

The rearrangement joins TRBV7-9 to TRBJ2-5; unclear D gene. Germline V CDR1 and CDR2: SEHNR, FQNEAQ (reference sequence). V gave up 3 bases and J gave up 3 bases, with 8 bases separating them. The CDR3 loop spans 13 amino acids. This CDR3 is CASSFHSEETQYF. CDR3 bases: TGTGCCAGCAGCTTCCACAGTGAAGAGACCCAGTACTTC.

The sample holds a few counts of this clone. DNA for the CDR3: TGTGCCAGCAGCGTAGCTTGGGATGAGCAGTTCTTC. Its protein product is CASSVAWDEQFF. The genes are TRBV9 and TRBJ2-1; D is ambiguous. The CDR3 spans 12 residues. CDR1 SGDLS and CDR2 YYNGEE come from the germline V gene. Between the trimmed V and J ends, which lost 0 bases and 8 bases, there was a span of 6 bases.

The V gene is TRBV4-2, the J gene TRBJ2-7; TRBD2 aligns across 15 bases. The germline CDR1 and CDR2 sequences are LGHNA and YNFKEQ. The CDR3 extends over 20 amino acids. V shed 3 bases and J 0 bases; nucleotides not matched to a gene: 12. The CDR3 DNA reads TGTGCCAGCAGCCACAGAGTGGGACTAGCGGGAGGAAACCCCTCCTACGAGCAGTACTTC. This sequence encodes CASSHRVGLAGGNPSYEQYF.

The rearrangement uses TRBV9 and TRBJ2-1, with D tentatively TRBD2 (5 bases). CDR1 and CDR2 from the germline V gene are SGDLS and YYNGEE. The V end lost 2 bases, the J end lost 8 bases, and 14 bases lay between the germline ends. This CDR3 spans 14 amino acids. The CDR3 DNA is TGTGCCAGCAGCGTTAGTTGGGGAGTGGATGAGCAGTTCTTC. Translation: CASSVSWGVDEQFF.

The rearrangement links TRBV28 to TRBJ2-3, with 10 bases matching TRBD1. The V gene end was trimmed by 4 bases and the J gene end by 2 bases; junction bases not matched to a gene: 3. This CDR3 comprises 15 residues. The germline V gene encodes CDR1 MDHEN and CDR2 SYDVKM. As DNA, the CDR3 is TGTGCCAGCAGTTCGGGACAGGGGCTCACAGATACGCAGTATTTT. The encoded protein is CASSSGQGLTDTQYF.

This sequence joins TRBV7-9 and TRBJ2-6; TRBD1 might be the D (7 bases). There are 18 residues in the CDR3. With 7 bases removed from V and 0 bases from J, the gap between germline ends came to 19 bases. Germline V gene data show CDR1 as SEHNR and CDR2 as FQNEAQ (reference sequence). CDR3 loop: CASTEGQGVNSGANVLTF. The CDR3 DNA follows: TGTGCCAGCACGGAGGGGCAGGGGGTTAACTCTGGGGCCAACGTCCTGACTTTC.

This clone was observed a few times. This chain links TRBV4-3 with TRBJ1-4, with 11 bases aligning to TRBD1. Trimming at V came to 8 bases and at J to 2 bases, leaving 4 bases not matched to a gene. The CDR3 covers 15 residues. CDR1 is LGHNA and CDR2 is YSLEER in the germline V gene. CDR3 protein: CASRDRGTTNEKLFF. The CDR3 nucleotides are TGCGCCAGCCGGGACAGGGGGACTACTAATGAAAAACTGTTTTTT.

The rearrangement joins TRBV7-2 to TRBJ1-1; weak D call: TRBD1 (5 bases). V lost 5 bases and J 3 bases, leaving 13 bases between the germline ends. The germline CDR1 and CDR2 sequences are SGHTA and FQGNSA. The length of the CDR3 is 14 residues. CDR3 loop: CASSPRDWDTEAFF. The CDR3 nucleotides are TGTGCCAGCAGCCCCCGGGACTGGGACACTGAAGCTTTCTTT.

The chain combines TRBV5-6 with TRBJ1-2; TRBD1 matches 7 bases. The CDR3 sequence is 14 residues long. The germline gives CDR1 SGHDT, CDR2 YYEEEE. V shed 3 bases and J 8 bases; nucleotides not matched to a gene: 10. The CDR3 coding sequence is TGTGCCAGCAGCTACTTGGACAGGCCTGAAGGCTACACCTTC. It translates to CASSYLDRPEGYTF.

This chain uses TRBV11-2 with TRBJ2-7, with 10 bases that match TRBD2. The germline gives CDR1 SGHAT, CDR2 FQNNGV. V lost 6 bases, J lost 4 bases, and 12 bases stayed unmatched. The CDR3 totals 16 residues. CDR3 sequence reads: CASRRTLAGAIYEQYF. The CDR3 bases are TGTGCCAGCAGGAGAACGCTAGCGGGAGCAATTTACGAGCAGTACTTC. The full variable domain, completed using reference TRBV11-2 and TRBJ2-7, is EAGVAQSPRYKIIEKRQSVAFWCNPISGHATLYWYQQILGQGPKLLIQFQNNGVVDDSQLPKDRFSAERLKGVDSTLKIQPAKLEDSAVYLCASRRTLAGAIYEQYFGPGTRLTVT.

The chain couples TRBV6-5 to TRBJ2-1; the match to TRBD2 covers 7 bases. The ends lost 7 bases at V and 3 bases at J; junction bases unmatched: 3. The CDR3 extends over 13 amino acids. Germline V lookup: CDR1 MNHEY, CDR2 SVGAGI. The CDR3 spells CASTGGRYNEQFF. The CDR3 region has the DNA TGTGCCAGCACGGGAGGCCGCTACAATGAGCAGTTCTTC.

The rearrangement uses TRBV7-3 and TRBJ1-4, with D hard to call. The CDR3 contains 9 residues. Germline CDR1 SGHTA, CDR2 FQGTGA. The CDR3 coding sequence is TGTGTCCGGCAGTCGAGTACGTTTTTT. Residues: CVRQSSTFF.

This chain links TRBV27 with TRBJ2-3; the D gene is possibly TRBD2 (6 bases). This CDR3 is 14 amino acids long. With 5 bases removed from V and 5 bases from J, the gap between germline ends came to 14 bases. Germline V gives CDR1 MNHEY, CDR2 SMNVEV (reference sequence). The CDR3 DNA reads as TGTGCCAGCAGTAGAATACTAGCTCAAGATACGCAGTATTTT. Its protein product is CASSRILAQDTQYF.

Here the CDR3 DNA reads TGTGCCAGTAGTATAAGTGCGGCAGTGAAACAGTACTTC. Translation gives CASSISAAVKQYF. The V call is TRBV19, the J call TRBJ2-7, with D unclear. The CDR3 consists of 13 residues. Trimming removed 2 bases at V and 10 bases at J, with 15 bases between. Germline CDR1 LNHDA, CDR2 SQIVND (reference sequence).

This chain links TRBV28 with TRBJ1-5; weak D call: TRBD1 (5 bases). Per the germline V gene, CDR1 is MDHEN and CDR2 is SYDVKM. Trimming left V 3 bases short and J 8 bases short, with 14 bases between. The CDR3 spans 14 residues. The CDR3 DNA is TGTGCCAGCAGTTTGCCCGGGGGGGGAAAGCCCCAGCATTTT. Translated, it gives CASSLPGGGKPQHF.

The rearrangement links TRBV2 to TRBJ2-7; 7 positions match TRBD1. This CDR3 comprises 16 residues. Germline CDR1 and CDR2: SNHLY and FYNNEI. The V segment lost 7 bases and the J segment 3 bases; nucleotides outside the gene matches: 15. In DNA, the CDR3 is TGTGCCAGCACCAAAAGGTCCGGGACAGATCTCTACGAGCAGTACTTC. Protein: CASTKRSGTDLYEQYF. Filled out from reference TRBV2 and TRBJ2-7, the complete variable domain reads EPEVTQTPSHQVTQMGQEVILRCVPISNHLYFYWYRQILGQKVEFLVSFYNNEISEKSEIFDDQFSVERPDGSNFTLKIRSTKLEDSAMYFCASTKRSGTDLYEQYFGPGTRLTVT.

This clone has just a few counts. The chain links TRBV6-1 to TRBJ1-5, with TRBD1 identical over 7 bases. Germline V lookup: CDR1 MNHNS, CDR2 SASEGT. The trim removed 3 bases at V and 3 bases at J, leaving 11 bases unmatched. The CDR3 spans 17 residues. CDR3 bases: TGTGCCAGCAGTGACTTCAGACAGGGAGATTACAATCAGCCCCAGCATTTT. Protein: CASSDFRQGDYNQPQHF.

V usage is TRBV9 and J usage is TRBJ2-7, with TRBD2 matching 8 bases. CDR3 length: 15 residues. Germline assignment: CDR1 SGDLS and CDR2 YYNGEE. The junction had 7 bases not matched to a gene; V was cut back by 0 bases and J by 5 bases. The CDR3 loop reads CASSVGGAGAHEQYF. CDR3 bases: TGTGCCAGCAGCGTAGGGGGAGCGGGAGCCCACGAGCAGTACTTC.

This clone was seen once. The genes are TRBV7-8 and TRBJ2-1, with D tentatively TRBD1 (5 bases). The CDR3 is made up of 14 amino acids. CDR1 is SGHVS, CDR2 FQNEAQ, per germline. V was trimmed by 4 bases and J by 4 bases, leaving 11 bases between them. The CDR3 DNA reads as TGTGCCAGCAGCTATACAGGAAAATACAATGAGCAGTTCTTC. This codes for CASSYTGKYNEQFF.

V and J are TRBV19 and TRBJ1-1; tentative D call: TRBD1 (6 bases). The CDR3 runs to 14 residues. Trimming took 7 bases from V and 1 from J, leaving 13 bases between them. Germline V gene data show CDR1 as LNHDA and CDR2 as SQIVND (reference sequence). CDR3: CASISGAWNTEAFF. CDR3 in DNA: TGTGCCAGTATATCGGGGGCGTGGAACACTGAAGCTTTCTTT.

The rearrangement links TRBV9 to TRBJ2-7, with a weak D call TRBD2 (5 bases). The germline V gene has CDR1 SGDLS and CDR2 YYNGEE. V gave up 3 bases and J gave up 3 bases, with 16 bases separating them. The CDR3 is made up of 15 amino acids. As DNA, the CDR3 is TGTGCCAGCAGCGAGGAGGTGGGCCAGATCTACGAGCAGTACTTC. Protein: CASSEEVGQIYEQYF.

The chain uses TRBV13 and TRBJ2-3, with TRBD2 matching over 10 bases. V lost 3 bases and J lost 6; bases outside the gene matches: 6. The CDR3 is 15 amino acids. Germline V gene data show CDR1 as PRHDT and CDR2 as FYEKMQ (reference sequence). CDR3 coding DNA: TGTGCCAGCAGCTTGATCCTAGCGGGAGCGGATACGCAGTATTTT. Protein product: CASSLILAGADTQYF.

The chain recombines TRBV7-2 with TRBJ2-7; TRBD1 is a possible D gene (7 bases). The V end lost 0 bases, the J end lost 4 bases, and 16 bases lay between the germline ends. In germline, CDR1 is SGHTA, CDR2 FQGNSA. The CDR3 extends over 16 amino acids. The DNA of the CDR3 is TGTGCCAGCAGCTTAGCCCGCAGGGGGGCGGGATACGAGCAGTACTTC. This gives the protein CASSLARRGAGYEQYF.